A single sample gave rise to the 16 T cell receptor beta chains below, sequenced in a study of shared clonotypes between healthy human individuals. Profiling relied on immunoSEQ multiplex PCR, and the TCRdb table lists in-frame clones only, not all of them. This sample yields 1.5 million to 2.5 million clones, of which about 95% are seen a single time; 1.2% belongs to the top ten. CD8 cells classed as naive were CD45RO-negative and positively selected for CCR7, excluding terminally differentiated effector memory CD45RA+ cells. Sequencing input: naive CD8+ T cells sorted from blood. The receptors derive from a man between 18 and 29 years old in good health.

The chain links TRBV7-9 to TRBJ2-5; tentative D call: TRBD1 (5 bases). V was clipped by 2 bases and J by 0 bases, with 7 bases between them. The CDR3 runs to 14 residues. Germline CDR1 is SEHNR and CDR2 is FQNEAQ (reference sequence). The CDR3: CASSLTGYQETQYF. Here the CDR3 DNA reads TGTGCCAGCAGCTTAACAGGTTACCAAGAGACCCAGTACTTC.

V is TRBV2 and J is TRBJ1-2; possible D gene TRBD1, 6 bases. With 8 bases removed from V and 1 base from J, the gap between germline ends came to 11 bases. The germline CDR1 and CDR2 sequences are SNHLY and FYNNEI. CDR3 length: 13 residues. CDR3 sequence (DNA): TGTGCCAGCTGGACAGAAATTAACTATGGCTACACCTTC. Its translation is CASWTEINYGYTF.

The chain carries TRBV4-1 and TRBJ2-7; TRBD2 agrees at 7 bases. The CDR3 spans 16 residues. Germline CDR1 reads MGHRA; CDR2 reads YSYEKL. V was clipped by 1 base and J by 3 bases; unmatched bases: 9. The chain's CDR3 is CASSQGQPSGHYEQYF. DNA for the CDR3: TGCGCCAGCAGCCAAGGCCAGCCTAGCGGCCACTACGAGCAGTACTTC.

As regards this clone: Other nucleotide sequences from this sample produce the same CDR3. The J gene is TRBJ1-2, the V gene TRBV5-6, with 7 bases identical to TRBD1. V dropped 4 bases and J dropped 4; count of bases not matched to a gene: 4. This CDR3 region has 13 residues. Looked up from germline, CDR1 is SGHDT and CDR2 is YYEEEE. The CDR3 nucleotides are TGTGCCAGCAGCGTAGGGGACAGCTATGGCTACACCTTC. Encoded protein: CASSVGDSYGYTF.

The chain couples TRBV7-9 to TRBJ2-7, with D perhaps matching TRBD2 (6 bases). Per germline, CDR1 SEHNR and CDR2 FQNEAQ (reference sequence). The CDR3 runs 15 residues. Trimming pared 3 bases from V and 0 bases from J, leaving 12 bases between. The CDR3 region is CASSFGGAYSYEQYF. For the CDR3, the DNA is TGTGCCAGCAGCTTCGGAGGGGCATACTCCTACGAGCAGTACTTC.

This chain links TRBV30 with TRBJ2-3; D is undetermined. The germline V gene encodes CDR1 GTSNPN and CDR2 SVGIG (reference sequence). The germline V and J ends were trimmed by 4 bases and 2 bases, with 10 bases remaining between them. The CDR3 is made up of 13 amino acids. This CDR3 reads CAWTDGNTDTQYF. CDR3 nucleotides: TGTGCCTGGACTGACGGAAACACAGATACGCAGTATTTT.

CDR3 region: CATSRKSGASDTQYF. CDR3 DNA sequence: TGTGCCACCAGCAGAAAATCAGGGGCTTCGGATACGCAGTATTTT. The chain combines TRBV15 with TRBJ2-3, with D possibly TRBD1 on 6 matching bases. This CDR3 has 15 residues. The ends were cut back, 2 bases at V and 6 bases at J, with 15 bases in the middle. Germline CDR1 is LNHNV and CDR2 is YYDKDF (reference sequence).

The DNA of the CDR3 is TGTGCCAGCAGTTTAGGCAGGGGGCTAACTGAAGCTTTCTTT. Its translation: CASSLGRGLTEAFF. This chain links TRBV27 with TRBJ1-1, with 8 bases identical to TRBD1. This CDR3 has 14 amino acids. Germline V gives CDR1 MNHEY, CDR2 SMNVEV (reference sequence). The V gene end was trimmed by 2 bases and the J gene end by 5 bases; junction bases not matched to a gene: 4.

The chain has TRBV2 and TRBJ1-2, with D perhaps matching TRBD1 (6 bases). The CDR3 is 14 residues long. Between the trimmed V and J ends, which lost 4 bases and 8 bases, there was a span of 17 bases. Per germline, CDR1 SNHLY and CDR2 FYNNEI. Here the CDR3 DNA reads TGTGCCAGCAGTGGGACAGAGGGTGAGAGGGGCTACACCTTC. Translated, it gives CASSGTEGERGYTF.

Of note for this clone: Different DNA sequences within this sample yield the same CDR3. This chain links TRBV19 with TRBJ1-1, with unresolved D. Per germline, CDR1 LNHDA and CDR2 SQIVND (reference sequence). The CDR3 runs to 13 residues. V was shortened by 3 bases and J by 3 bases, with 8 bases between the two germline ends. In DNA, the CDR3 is TGTGCCAGTAGTATTAGCGGTTACACTGAAGCTTTCTTT. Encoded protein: CASSISGYTEAFF.

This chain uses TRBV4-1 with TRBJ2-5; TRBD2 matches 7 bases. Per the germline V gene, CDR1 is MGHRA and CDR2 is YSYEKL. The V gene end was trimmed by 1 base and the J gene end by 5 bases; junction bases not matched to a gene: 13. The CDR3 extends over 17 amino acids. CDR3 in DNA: TGCGCCAGCAGCCAAGCCCCCGAAGCGGGACGGGCGGAGACCCAGTACTTC. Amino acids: CASSQAPEAGRAETQYF.

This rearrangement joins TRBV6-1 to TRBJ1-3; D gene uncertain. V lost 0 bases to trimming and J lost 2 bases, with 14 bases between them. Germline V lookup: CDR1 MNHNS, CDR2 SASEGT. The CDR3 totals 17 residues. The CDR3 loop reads CASSEALVSAPGNTIYF. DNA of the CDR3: TGTGCCAGCAGTGAAGCGCTAGTATCGGCCCCTGGAAACACCATATATTTT.

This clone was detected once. The CDR3 loop is CASSLSRLAAGELFF. DNA of the CDR3: TGTGCCAGCAGTTTATCGAGACTAGCGGCCGGGGAGCTGTTTTTT. The rearrangement links TRBV27 to TRBJ2-2; TRBD2 agrees at 9 bases. This CDR3 region has 15 residues. Germline loops: CDR1 MNHEY, CDR2 SMNVEV (reference sequence). V lost 0 bases, J lost 6 bases, and 2 bases stayed unmatched.

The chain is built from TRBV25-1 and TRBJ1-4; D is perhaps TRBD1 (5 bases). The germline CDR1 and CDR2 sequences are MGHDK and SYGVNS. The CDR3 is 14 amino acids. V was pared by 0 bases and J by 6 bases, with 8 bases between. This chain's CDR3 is CASSEYVGDEKLFF. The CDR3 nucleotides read TGTGCCAGCAGTGAATATGTGGGGGATGAAAAACTGTTTTTT.

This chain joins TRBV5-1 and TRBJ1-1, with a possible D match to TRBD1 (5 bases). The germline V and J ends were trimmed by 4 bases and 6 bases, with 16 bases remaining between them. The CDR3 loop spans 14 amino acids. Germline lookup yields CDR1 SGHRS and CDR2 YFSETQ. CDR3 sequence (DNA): TGCGCCAGCAGCGCGGGCAGGGAAGGTGCTGAAGCTTTCTTT. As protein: CASSAGREGAEAFF.

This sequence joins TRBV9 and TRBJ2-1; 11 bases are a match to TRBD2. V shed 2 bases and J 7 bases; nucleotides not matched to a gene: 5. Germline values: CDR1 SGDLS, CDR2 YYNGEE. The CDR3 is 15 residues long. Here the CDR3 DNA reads TGTGCCAGCAGCGTTAGCGGGAGGGACATGAATGAGCAGTTCTTC. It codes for CASSVSGRDMNEQFF. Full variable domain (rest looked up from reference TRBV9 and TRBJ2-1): DSGVTQTPKHLITATGQRVTLRCSPRSGDLSVYWYQQSLDQGLQFLIQYYNGEERAKGNILERFSAQQFPDLHSELNLSSLELGDSALYFCASSVSGRDMNEQFFGPGTRLTVL.